This T cell receptor beta chain was sequenced during a study of read filtering for tumor transcriptome and immune sequencing. The overall study: Among patients, around 18 were male and approximately 15 female, aged roughly 45 to 90 (mean approximately 71). By R-ISS, stages I, II and III held approximately 8, 17 and 7 patients.

With regard to this clonotype: Its cognate antigen is unknown. A much larger clone differs from this one at a single base, so this may be a read error.

This library used roughly 400 ng RNA and molecular barcoded adaptors spanning alpha/delta and beta/gamma chains. MiXCR, run by TCRdb on the reads, gives a single entry per CDR3 protein. Counted here are more than 20,000 distinct CDR3 sequences, 20% to 25% occurring once; the ten biggest clones make up under 20%. CDR1 and CDR2 from the germline V gene are SGHRS and YFSETQ. The CDR3 runs to 15 residues. The germline V and J ends were trimmed by 4 bases and 8 bases, with 16 bases remaining between them. Regarding the study as a whole: Without single-read clonotypes, shared clonotype proportions correlated more between IR-seq and RNA-seq.

Sample: a population of CD138-negative cells sorted from bone marrow. The J gene is TRBJ1-6, the V gene TRBV5-1; perhaps TRBD1 as D (6 bases). The sequence came from a donor at least 40 years old with multiple myeloma. The CDR3 DNA sequence: TGCGCCAGCAGCGTTAAAGGGGGAAGCGATTCACCCCTCCACTTT. It encodes CASSVKGGSDSPLHF.